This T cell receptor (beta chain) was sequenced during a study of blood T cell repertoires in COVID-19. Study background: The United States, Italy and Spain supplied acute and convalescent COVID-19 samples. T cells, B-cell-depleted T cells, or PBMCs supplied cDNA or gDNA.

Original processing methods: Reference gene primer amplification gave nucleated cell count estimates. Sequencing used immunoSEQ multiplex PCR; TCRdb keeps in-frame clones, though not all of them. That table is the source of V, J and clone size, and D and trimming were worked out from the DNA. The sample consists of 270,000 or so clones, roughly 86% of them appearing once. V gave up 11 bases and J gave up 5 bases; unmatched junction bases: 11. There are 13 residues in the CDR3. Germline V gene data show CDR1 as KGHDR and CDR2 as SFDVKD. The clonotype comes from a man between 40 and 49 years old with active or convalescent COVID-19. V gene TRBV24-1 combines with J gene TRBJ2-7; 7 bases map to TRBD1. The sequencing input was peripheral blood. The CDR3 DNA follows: TGTGCCAACCTAGGGACAGCCCCCCACGAGCAGTACTTC. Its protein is CANLGTAPHEQYF.